Listed below are T cell receptor beta chains from one sample, sequenced in a study of blood T cells in healthy people across ages. One entry per CDR3 protein results from TCRdb running MiXCR on the 5' RACE reads. The table has 780,000 or so distinct CDR3 sequences, roughly 50% seen once; the top ten hold approximately 40%. The specimen sequenced was blood. The receptors originated from a man of 80 years or more in good health. Each CDR3 is given with its conserved first and last residue. Size tells how often a clone was seen (once, few, many) or the class of an expanded clone, and some rows leave it out.

TRBV4-1	.	TRBJ2-7	CASSPLPTNDPYEQYF
TRBV20-1	.	.	CSASVTYEQYF
TRBV9	.	TRBJ2-1	CASSVSGPDYNEQFF
TRBV21-1	once	TRBJ1-2	CASSKVPGLNYGYTF
TRBV12-3/TRBV12-4	.	TRBJ1-4	CASSLSGSNEKLFF
TRBV28	few	TRBJ1-2	CASKGPNYGYTF
TRBV5-1	.	TRBJ2-5	CASSWTVSQETQYF
TRBV12-3/TRBV12-4	.	TRBJ2-1	CASRFSRANNEQFF
TRBV14	.	TRBJ2-5	CASSQDTYRAGQETQYF
TRBV10-3	.	TRBJ1-5	CAISESATPLQHF
TRBV7-2	few	TRBJ2-4	CASAMNLAKNIQYF
TRBV11-2	.	TRBJ2-5	CASSLEIAGEGLQETQYF
TRBV25-1	few	TRBJ2-5	CASSEVGLGTQYF
TRBV29-1	.	TRBJ1-4	CSALGGGEKLFF
TRBV29-1	many	TRBJ2-1	CSVIAGGYNEQFF
TRBV6-2/TRBV6-3	.	TRBJ2-3	CASSPIAGVEHRDAYF
TRBV20-1	.	TRBJ2-7	CSARDKGTGDEQYF
TRBV18	few	TRBJ2-1	CASSPRSGQGGPPGDEQFF
TRBV25-1	.	TRBJ2-7	CASSTTGLSSYEQYF
TRBV7-2	.	TRBJ2-1	CASSFRDPRNEQFF
TRBV20-1	.	TRBJ2-1	CSACPGGAEQFF
TRBV4-2	.	TRBJ1-5	CASSRDRNQPQHF
TRBV7-2	.	TRBJ2-3	CASSSRQTGPLHRYAYF
TRBV29-1	.	TRBJ2-7	CSVGFTEQYF
TRBV6-1	few	TRBJ2-1	CASSEALGEQFF
TRBV9	.	TRBJ2-5	CTSSVGISGVAETQYF
TRBV29-1	.	TRBJ2-5	CSVDGTSQETQYF
TRBV24-1	.	TRBJ2-1	CATSDPKYRDEQFF
TRBV6-2/TRBV6-3	.	TRBJ2-4	CASSPRQVLAKNIRYF
TRBV20-1	.	TRBJ2-1	CSCFPYNEQFF
TRBV4-3	.	TRBJ2-7	CASSQDWGRGEQYF
TRBV7-9	.	TRBJ2-1	CASSKPGAKGNEQFF
TRBV7-7	many	TRBJ2-1	CASSRGLDAYNEQFF
TRBV29-1	.	TRBJ2-1	CSVGHEQFF
TRBV27	.	TRBJ2-3	CASSILVAGGPTDTQYF
TRBV13	.	TRBJ2-3	CASSRLADTQYF
TRBV3-1	.	TRBJ2-4	CASSQGGGLPGYF
TRBV7-9	.	TRBJ2-5	CAGSATGIQSPGLVETQYF
TRBV3-1	.	TRBJ2-1	CASSQLQGYEQFF
TRBV4-2	many	TRBJ2-3	CASSQVISDTQYF
TRBV20-1	once	TRBJ2-7	CSATGTASYEQYF
TRBV7-8	few	TRBJ1-1	CASSPSRGREAFF
TRBV3-1	few	TRBJ2-1	CASSQLGLAGDNEQFF
TRBV20-1	few	TRBJ2-1	CSARGPRGYNEQFF
TRBV5-1	.	TRBJ2-1	CASSLDWGLASYNEQFF
TRBV7-9	.	TRBJ2-1	CASSLISYNEQFF
TRBV20-1	once	TRBJ1-4	CSASPGTASNEKLFF
TRBV20-1	.	TRBJ2-5	CSARQGFQETQYF
TRBV28	.	TRBJ2-5	CASSPSQRPKKTQYF